This TCR beta chain was profiled in a study of tumor and adjacent non-tumor tissue in lung cancer. Points on this clonotype: The antigen remains undetermined. The conserved closing phenylalanine or tryptophan is absent in this CDR3, likely reflecting a read error.

The length of the CDR3 is 11 residues. The germline V gene has CDR1 SGHAT and CDR2 FQNNGV. RNA was extracted from bulk tissue without any cell sorting. Newly diagnosed lung cancer patients had thoracic surgery in China, August–late 2014, without prior chemotherapy. Overall study findings and caveats: Tumor repertoires had a smaller top 100 clone share than normal lung.

TCRbeta libraries were built with three rounds of nested PCR, modified from ARM-PCR. TCRdb independently ran MiXCR on the multiplex PCR reads; one entry per CDR3 protein. The sample holds some 74,000 distinct CDR3 sequences, around 70% seen once. V is TRBV11-2 and J is TRBJ2-1; D unresolved. This TCR derives from a woman aged 35 to 49 with non-small cell lung cancer. Sequenced input: lung tumor tissue. Here the CDR3 reads CANSLVSEQFI. In DNA, the CDR3 is TGTGCCAACAGCTTAGTAAGTGAGCAGTTCATC.